The source of this T cell receptor (beta chain) is a study of T cell responses to AZD1222 COVID-19 vaccine. Sequencing used immunoSEQ multiplex PCR; TCRdb keeps in-frame clones, though not all of them. The table lists around 70,000 clones, about four fifths of them singletons, with about 12% in the top ten. V was pared by 5 bases and J by 0 bases, with 7 bases between. The germline V gene has CDR1 GTSNPN and CDR2 SVGIG (reference sequence). CDR3 size: 13 residues. The source of this sequence is an adult in good health. V gene TRBV30 combines with J gene TRBJ1-4; D is undetermined. Sample: peripheral blood, taken on day 0 of AZD1222 vaccination. The CDR3 DNA reads TGTGCCTGGCGTGATCCAACTAATGAAAAACTGTTTTTT. Translation: CAWRDPTNEKLFF.